The source of this T cell receptor beta chain is a study of T cells in Graves' hyperthyroidism and ophthalmopathy. The wider study: Before treatment of any kind, peripheral blood was taken at initial diagnosis.

This CDR3 spans 14 amino acids. Germline CDR1 reads DFQATT; CDR2 reads SNEGSKA (reference sequence). V gave up 6 bases and J gave up 4 bases, with 16 bases separating them. The CDR3 regions of TCR beta were amplified from RNA transcripts. Researchers ran a first-round RT-PCR on the TCR CDR3 using the HTBI primer set. TCRdb reprocessed the multiplex PCR reads via MiXCR and lists one record per CDR3 protein. The sample comprises about 350,000 distinct CDR3 sequences, approximately 17% of which are singletons, and around a third rests with the top ten. Sequencing was performed on blood. The sequence came from a woman aged 25 to 39 with Graves' hyperthyroidism that later progressed to Graves' ophthalmopathy. The gene calls are TRBV20-1 and TRBJ1-5; a possible D gene is TRBD1 (5 bases). CDR3 loop: CSALRRPGNQPQHF. The DNA of the CDR3 is TGCAGTGCCCTTCGACGCCCAGGGAATCAGCCCCAGCATTTT.